This T cell receptor (beta chain) was recorded in a study of cytomegalovirus exposure and HLA in healthy donors. The germline CDR1 and CDR2 sequences are MNHEY and SMNVEV (reference sequence). The CDR3 totals 14 residues. V was trimmed by 3 bases and J by 5 bases, leaving 11 bases between them. Amplification used 60 Vbeta primers and 13 Jbeta primers. The table came from immunoSEQ multiplex PCR; TCRdb's copy has only in-frame clones and leaves some out. The data hold about 120,000 clones, with about four fifths observed a single time. The source material was PBMCs. V gene TRBV27 combines with J gene TRBJ2-1, with a weak D call TRBD2 (6 bases). The receptor was derived from a female donor in good health and CMV-seropositive. In DNA form, the CDR3 reads TGTGCCAGCAGTTTCTCCGGGACTCACAATGAGCAGTTCTTC. It specifies CASSFSGTHNEQFF.